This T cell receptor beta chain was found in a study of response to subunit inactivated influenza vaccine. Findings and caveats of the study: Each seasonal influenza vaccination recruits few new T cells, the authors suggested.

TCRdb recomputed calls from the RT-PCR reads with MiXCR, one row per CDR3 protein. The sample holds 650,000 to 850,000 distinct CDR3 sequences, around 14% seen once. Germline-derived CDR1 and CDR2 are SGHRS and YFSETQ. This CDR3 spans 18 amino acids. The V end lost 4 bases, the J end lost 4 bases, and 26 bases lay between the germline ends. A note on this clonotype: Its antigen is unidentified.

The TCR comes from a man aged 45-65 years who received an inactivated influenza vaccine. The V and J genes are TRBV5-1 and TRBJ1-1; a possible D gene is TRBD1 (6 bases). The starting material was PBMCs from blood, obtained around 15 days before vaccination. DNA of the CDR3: TGCGCCAGCAGCAGGTGGGCAAGGCAGGGGCACGTGGTCACTGAAGCTTTCTTT. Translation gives CASSRWARQGHVVTEAFF.